Presented here are 2 T cell receptor beta chains from one specimen sequenced in a study of blood T cells in healthy people across ages. Combining a sample-barcoded 5' primer with a J-beta primer mix, a second PCR ran for roughly 7 to 11 cycles. TCRdb re-called the 5' RACE reads with MiXCR, one entry per CDR3 protein. Altogether 650,000 to 1,000,000 distinct CDR3 sequences are present, about 45% being singletons, with the ten largest covering about a sixth. Sequenced material: blood. Receptor source: a man aged 80 or over in good health.

This rearrangement joins TRBV27 to TRBJ2-3; TRBD1 aligns across 9 bases. The V and J ends lost 4 bases and 3 bases, in that order; junction bases with no gene match: 8. Germline CDR1 reads MNHEY; CDR2 reads SMNVEV (reference sequence). This CDR3 has 16 residues. The CDR3 DNA reads as TGTGCCAGCAGTTCACAGACAGGGGGTAGTACAGATACGCAGTATTTT. It translates to CASSSQTGGSTDTQYF.

The chain employs TRBV3-1 and TRBJ2-7; D is undetermined. Germline CDR1 reads LGHDT; CDR2 reads YNNKEL (reference sequence). CDR3 length: 14 residues. Trimming shortened V by 1 base and J by 7 bases, and 14 bases separated the two germline ends. The CDR3 nucleotides read TGTGCCAGCAGCCAAGCTACTTCGGTTGGGGAGCAGTACTTC. As protein: CASSQATSVGEQYF.